The TCR beta chain under discussion was sequenced for a study of T cells in Graves' hyperthyroidism and ophthalmopathy. Findings and caveats of the study: Clonotypes that were expanded in thyroid above 0.001 mostly appeared in blood too.

Points on this clonotype: As yet, its antigen is unknown.

Using RNA transcripts as the source, TCR beta CDR3 regions were amplified. The HTBI primer set drove a first-round RT-PCR of the TCR CDR3. TCRdb re-analysed the multiplex PCR reads in MiXCR, keeping a single row per CDR3 protein. The repertoire includes approximately 610,000 distinct CDR3 sequences, 16% of them detected once, and approximately 20% sits in the top ten. Patients aged 18 to 65 with hyperthyroidism were newly diagnosed, with duration under 2 months. Out of 8.5 to 10 ml of fresh peripheral blood came the PBMCs. The clonotype was recovered from a woman aged 18-29 years with Graves' hyperthyroidism. Sequenced material: blood.

Here the CDR3 reads CASSPSGRLNGELFF. The CDR3 DNA reads as TGTGCCAGTTCTCCGAGCGGGAGGCTTAACGGGGAGCTGTTTTTT. This sequence joins TRBV27 and TRBJ2-2, with 9 positions matching TRBD2. CDR1 MNHEY and CDR2 SMNVEV come from the germline V gene (reference sequence). Losses at the gene ends were 9 bases for V and 7 bases for J; bases not matched to a gene: 12. The length of the CDR3 is 15 residues.